This TCR beta chain was identified in a study of cytomegalovirus exposure and HLA in healthy donors. Assay used: immunoSEQ multiplex PCR; TCRdb lists only in-frame clones, some missing. The table has about 140,000 clones, approximately 86% seen once; the top ten hold less than 5.5%. This CDR3 has 14 residues. Germline CDR1 and CDR2: MGHRA and YSYEKL. The V end was cut by 0 bases, the J end by 7 bases, with 9 bases between. The sequence was obtained from a man younger than 35 in good health and CMV-seropositive. The chain couples TRBV4-1 to TRBJ1-4; D is ambiguous. The sequencing input was PBMCs. Here the CDR3 reads CASSQDETAEKLFF. CDR3 DNA: TGCGCCAGCAGCCAAGATGAAACAGCTGAAAAACTGTTTTTT.